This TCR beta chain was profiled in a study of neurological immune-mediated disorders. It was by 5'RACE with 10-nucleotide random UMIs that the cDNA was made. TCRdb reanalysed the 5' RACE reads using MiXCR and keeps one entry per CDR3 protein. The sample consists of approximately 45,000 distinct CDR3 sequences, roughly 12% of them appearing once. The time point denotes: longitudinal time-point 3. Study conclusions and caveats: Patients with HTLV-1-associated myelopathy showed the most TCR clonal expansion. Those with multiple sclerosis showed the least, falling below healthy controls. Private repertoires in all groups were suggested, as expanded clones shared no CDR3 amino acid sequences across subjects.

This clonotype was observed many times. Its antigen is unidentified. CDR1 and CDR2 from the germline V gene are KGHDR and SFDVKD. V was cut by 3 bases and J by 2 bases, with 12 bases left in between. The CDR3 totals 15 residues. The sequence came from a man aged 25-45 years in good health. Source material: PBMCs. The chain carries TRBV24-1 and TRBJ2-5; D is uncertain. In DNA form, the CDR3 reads TGTGCCACCAGTGATGGACGGCTGCAACAAGAGACCCAGTACTTC. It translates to CATSDGRLQQETQYF.